The entry below describes one TCR beta chain. Assay: immunoSEQ multiplex PCR; the TCRdb copy retains only in-frame clones and omits some. Among roughly 100,000 clones, roughly 88% were seen once, and the ten largest hold 26%. The CDR3 has 16 amino acids. V was clipped by 3 bases and J by 3 bases; unmatched bases: 4. Germline values: CDR1 MNHEY, CDR2 SMNVEV (reference sequence). The sample comes from a study of T cell responses to AZD1222 COVID-19 vaccine. As for the study in general: The analysis combined second doses at about 4 or about 12 weeks.

This receptor was identified in an adult in good health. The V and J genes are TRBV27 and TRBJ2-1, with 11 bases identical to TRBD2. This specimen was peripheral blood, taken on day 0 of AZD1222 vaccination. The CDR3 nucleotides read TGTGCCAGCAGTTTCGGGACTAGCGGATACTACAATGAGCAGTTCTTC. As protein: CASSFGTSGYYNEQFF.